This T cell receptor (beta chain) emerged from a study of T cell responses to AZD1222 COVID-19 vaccine. Study conclusions and caveats: Unmutated regions of variants are reportedly targeted by nearly half of spike-specific TCRs.

V shed 6 bases and J shed 8 bases, with 10 bases lying between them. Per the germline V gene, CDR1 is DFQATT and CDR2 is SNEGSKA (reference sequence). CDR3 size: 10 residues. As for this clone: Antigen unknown.

Profiling relied on immunoSEQ multiplex PCR, and the TCRdb table lists in-frame clones only, not all of them. The data show over 150,000 clones, 90% to 95% seen once. This sequence joins TRBV20-1 and TRBJ1-1, with D perhaps matching TRBD1 (6 bases). This specimen consisted of peripheral blood, obtained 28 days after the second AZD1222 dose. The clonotype originates from an adult who received the AZD1222 COVID-19 vaccine. CDR3 sequence: CSAPDREAFF. CDR3 DNA: TGCAGTGCGCCAGACAGGGAAGCTTTCTTT.